This T cell receptor (beta chain) is drawn from a study of blood T cell repertoires in COVID-19. Across the study: Acute-phase and convalescent COVID-19 samples originated in the United States, Italy and Spain. The analysed material was cDNA or gDNA that came from T cells, B-cell-depleted T cells, or PBMCs.

As handled by the study authors: Researchers report that nucleated cell counts were estimated from reference gene primer amplification. Only in-frame clones appear in the TCRdb table, and some are missing; sequencing was by immunoSEQ multiplex PCR. The V and J calls and clone size are taken from that table; D and trimming were inferred from the DNA. The sample lists 200,000 to 300,000 clones, 70% to 90% occurring once. V was shortened by 0 bases and J by 6 bases, with 10 bases between the two germline ends. CDR1 is SGHRS, CDR2 YFSETQ, per germline. The CDR3 has 13 residues. The TCR originated in a woman aged 25 to 45 who had recovered from COVID-19. The V gene is TRBV5-1, the J gene TRBJ2-7; a possible D gene is TRBD1 (6 bases). The sample was peripheral blood. The CDR3: CASSLEQGPEQYF. The CDR3 DNA sequence: TGCGCCAGCAGCTTGGAACAGGGCCCCGAGCAGTACTTC.